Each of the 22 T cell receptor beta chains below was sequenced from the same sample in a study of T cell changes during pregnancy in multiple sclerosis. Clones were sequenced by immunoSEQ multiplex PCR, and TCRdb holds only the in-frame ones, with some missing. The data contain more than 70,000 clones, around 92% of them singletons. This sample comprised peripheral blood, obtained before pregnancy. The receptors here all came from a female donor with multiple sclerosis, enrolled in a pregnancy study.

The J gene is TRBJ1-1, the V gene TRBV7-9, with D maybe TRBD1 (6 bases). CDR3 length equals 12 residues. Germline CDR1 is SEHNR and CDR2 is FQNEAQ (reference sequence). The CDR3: CTTGQMDTEAFF. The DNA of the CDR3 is TGTACCACCGGACAGATGGACACTGAAGCTTTCTTT.

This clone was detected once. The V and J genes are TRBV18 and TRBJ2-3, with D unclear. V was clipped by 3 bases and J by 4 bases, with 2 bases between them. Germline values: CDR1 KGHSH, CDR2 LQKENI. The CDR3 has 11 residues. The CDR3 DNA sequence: TGTGCCAGCTCACCCGCAGATACGCAGTATTTT. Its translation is CASSPADTQYF.

The CDR3 sequence: CASSPRDRGFEKLFF. CDR3 nucleotide sequence: TGTGCCAGCAGTCCTCGGGACAGGGGTTTTGAAAAACTGTTTTTT. This rearrangement joins TRBV6-1 to TRBJ1-4; 10 bases line up with TRBD1. Germline V gives CDR1 MNHNS, CDR2 SASEGT. The V and J ends lost 5 bases and 7 bases, in that order; junction bases with no gene match: 7. The CDR3 length is 15 residues.

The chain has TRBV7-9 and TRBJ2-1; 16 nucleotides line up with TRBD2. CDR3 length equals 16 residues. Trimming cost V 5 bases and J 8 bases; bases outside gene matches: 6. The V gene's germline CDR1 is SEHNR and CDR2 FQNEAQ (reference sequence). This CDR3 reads CASSIRGTSGGDEQFF. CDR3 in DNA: TGTGCCAGCAGCATCCGCGGGACTAGCGGGGGGGATGAGCAGTTCTTC.

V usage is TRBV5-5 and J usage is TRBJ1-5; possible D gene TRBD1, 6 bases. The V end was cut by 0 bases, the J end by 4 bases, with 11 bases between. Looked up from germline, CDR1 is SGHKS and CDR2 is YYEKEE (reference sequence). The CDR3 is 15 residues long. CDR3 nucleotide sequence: TGTGCCAGCAGCTTGGCGGACAGTTCAAATCAGCCCCAGCATTTT. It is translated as CASSLADSSNQPQHF.

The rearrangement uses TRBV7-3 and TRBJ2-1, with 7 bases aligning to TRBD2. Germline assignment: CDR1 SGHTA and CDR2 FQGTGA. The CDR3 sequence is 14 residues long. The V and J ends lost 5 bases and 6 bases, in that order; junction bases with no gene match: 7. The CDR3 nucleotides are TGTGCCAGCAGCGGGGGGACTACTTTCAATGAGCAGTTCTTC. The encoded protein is CASSGGTTFNEQFF.

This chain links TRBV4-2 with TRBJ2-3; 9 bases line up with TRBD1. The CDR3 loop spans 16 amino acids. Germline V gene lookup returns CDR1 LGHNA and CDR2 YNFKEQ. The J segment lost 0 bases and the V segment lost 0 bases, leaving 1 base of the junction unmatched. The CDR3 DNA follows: TGTGCCAGCAGCCAAGAAGGGACAGGGAGCACAGATACGCAGTATTTT. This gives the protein CASSQEGTGSTDTQYF.

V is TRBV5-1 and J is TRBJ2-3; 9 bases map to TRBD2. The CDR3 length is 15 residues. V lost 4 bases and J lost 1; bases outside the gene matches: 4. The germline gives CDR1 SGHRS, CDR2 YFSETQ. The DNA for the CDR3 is TGCGCCAGCAGCCCACGGACTAGCGGCACAGATACGCAGTATTTT. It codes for CASSPRTSGTDTQYF.

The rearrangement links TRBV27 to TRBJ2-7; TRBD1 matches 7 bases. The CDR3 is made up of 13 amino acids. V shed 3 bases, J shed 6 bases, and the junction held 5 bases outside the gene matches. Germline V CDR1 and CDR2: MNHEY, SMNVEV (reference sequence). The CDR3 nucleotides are TGTGCCAGCAGTTTCAACAGGGGCTCCGAGCAGTACTTC. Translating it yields CASSFNRGSEQYF.

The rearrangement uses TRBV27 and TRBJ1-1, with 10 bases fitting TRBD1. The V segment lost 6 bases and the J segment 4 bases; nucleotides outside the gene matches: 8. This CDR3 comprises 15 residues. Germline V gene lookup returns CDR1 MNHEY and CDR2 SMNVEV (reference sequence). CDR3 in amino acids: CASSSGTGEVTEAFF. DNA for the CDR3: TGTGCCAGCAGCTCCGGGACAGGGGAGGTCACTGAAGCTTTCTTT.

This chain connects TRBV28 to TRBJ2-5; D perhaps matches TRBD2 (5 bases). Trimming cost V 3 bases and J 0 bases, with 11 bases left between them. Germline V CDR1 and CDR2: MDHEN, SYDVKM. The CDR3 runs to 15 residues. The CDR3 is CASSLRTGYQETQYF. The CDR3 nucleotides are TGTGCCAGCAGTTTGCGGACGGGGTACCAAGAGACCCAGTACTTC.

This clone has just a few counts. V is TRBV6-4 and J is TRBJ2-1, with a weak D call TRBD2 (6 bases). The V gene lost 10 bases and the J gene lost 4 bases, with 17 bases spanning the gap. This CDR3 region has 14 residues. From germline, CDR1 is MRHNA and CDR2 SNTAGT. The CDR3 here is CATKPGVEYNEQFF. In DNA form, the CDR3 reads TGTGCCACCAAACCGGGAGTTGAGTACAATGAGCAGTTCTTC.

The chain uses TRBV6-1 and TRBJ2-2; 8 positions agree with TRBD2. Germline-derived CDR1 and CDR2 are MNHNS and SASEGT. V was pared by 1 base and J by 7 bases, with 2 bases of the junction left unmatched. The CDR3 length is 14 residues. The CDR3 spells CASSEVTSGGELFF. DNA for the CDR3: TGTGCCAGCAGTGAAGTCACTAGCGGCGGGGAGCTGTTTTTT.

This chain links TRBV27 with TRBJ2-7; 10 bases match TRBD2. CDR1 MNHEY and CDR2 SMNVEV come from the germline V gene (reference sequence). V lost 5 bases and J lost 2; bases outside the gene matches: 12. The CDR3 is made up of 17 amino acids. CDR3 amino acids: CASSLQLAGSGTYEQYF. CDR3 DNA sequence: TGTGCCAGCAGTCTCCAACTAGCGGGAAGTGGGACCTACGAGCAGTACTTC.

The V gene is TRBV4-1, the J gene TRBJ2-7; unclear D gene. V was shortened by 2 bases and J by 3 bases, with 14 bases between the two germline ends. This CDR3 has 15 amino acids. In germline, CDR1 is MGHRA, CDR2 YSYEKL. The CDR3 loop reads CASSQTVGPDYEQYF. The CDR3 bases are TGCGCCAGCAGCCAAACGGTTGGGCCAGACTACGAGCAGTACTTC.

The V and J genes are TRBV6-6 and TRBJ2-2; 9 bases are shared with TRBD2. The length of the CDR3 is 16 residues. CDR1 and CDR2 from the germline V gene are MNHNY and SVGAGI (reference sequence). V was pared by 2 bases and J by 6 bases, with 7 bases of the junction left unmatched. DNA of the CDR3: TGTGCCAGCAGTTACCTCGCTAGCGGGAAGGCCGGGGAGCTGTTTTTT. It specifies CASSYLASGKAGELFF.

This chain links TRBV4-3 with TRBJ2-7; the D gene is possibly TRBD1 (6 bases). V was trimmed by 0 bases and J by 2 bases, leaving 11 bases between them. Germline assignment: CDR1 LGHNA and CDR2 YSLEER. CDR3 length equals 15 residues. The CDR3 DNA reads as TGCGCCAGCAGCCAAGATTCACAGGGTGCCTACGAGCAGTACTTC. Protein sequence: CASSQDSQGAYEQYF.

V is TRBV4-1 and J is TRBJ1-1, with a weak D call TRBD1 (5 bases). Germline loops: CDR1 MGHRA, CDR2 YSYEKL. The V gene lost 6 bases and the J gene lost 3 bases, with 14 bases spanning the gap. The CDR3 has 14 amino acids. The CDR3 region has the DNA TGCGCCAGCAGTCACAGGTCCCGGGACACTGAAGCTTTCTTT. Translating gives CASSHRSRDTEAFF.

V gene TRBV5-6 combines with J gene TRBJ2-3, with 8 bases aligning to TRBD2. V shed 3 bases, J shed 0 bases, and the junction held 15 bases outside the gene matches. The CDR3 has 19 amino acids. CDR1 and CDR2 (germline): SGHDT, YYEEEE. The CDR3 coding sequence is TGTGCCAGCAGCTCGAGCTACTTAGCGGGAATTACTAGCACAGATACGCAGTATTTT. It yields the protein CASSSSYLAGITSTDTQYF. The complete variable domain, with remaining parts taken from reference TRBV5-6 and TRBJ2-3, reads DAGVTQSPTHLIKTRGQQVTLRCSPKSGHDTVSWYQQALGQGPQFIFQYYEEEERQRGNFPDRFSGHQFPNYSSELNVNALLLGDSALYLCASSSSYLAGITSTDTQYFGPGTRLTVL.

For the CDR3, the DNA is TGTGCCAGCAGTGCTCTGGGGCAGGGCCTCTACGAGCAGTACTTC. Translation: CASSALGQGLYEQYF. The chain links TRBV2 to TRBJ2-7, with a weak D call TRBD1 (5 bases). The CDR3 is 15 amino acids. V shed 4 bases and J shed 3 bases, with 16 bases lying between them. Germline values: CDR1 SNHLY, CDR2 FYNNEI.

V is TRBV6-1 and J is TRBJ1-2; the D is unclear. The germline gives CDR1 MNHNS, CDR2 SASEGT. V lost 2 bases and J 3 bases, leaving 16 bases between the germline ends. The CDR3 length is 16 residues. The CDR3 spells CASSEFGLSNYYGYTF. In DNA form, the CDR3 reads TGTGCCAGCAGTGAATTCGGACTGAGCAACTACTATGGCTACACCTTC.

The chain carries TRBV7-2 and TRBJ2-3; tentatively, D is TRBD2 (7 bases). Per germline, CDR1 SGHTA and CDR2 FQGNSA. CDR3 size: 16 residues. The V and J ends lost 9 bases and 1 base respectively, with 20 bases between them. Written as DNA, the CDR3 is TGTGCCAGTTCCATGGGGGCGGGAGTGGGCACAGATACGCAGTATTTT. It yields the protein CASSMGAGVGTDTQYF. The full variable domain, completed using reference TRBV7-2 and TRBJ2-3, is GAGVSQSPSNKVTEKGKDVELRCDPISGHTALYWYRQSLGQGLEFLIYFQGNSAPDKSGLPSDRFSAERTGGSVSTLTIQRTQQEDSAVYLCASSMGAGVGTDTQYFGPGTRLTVL.